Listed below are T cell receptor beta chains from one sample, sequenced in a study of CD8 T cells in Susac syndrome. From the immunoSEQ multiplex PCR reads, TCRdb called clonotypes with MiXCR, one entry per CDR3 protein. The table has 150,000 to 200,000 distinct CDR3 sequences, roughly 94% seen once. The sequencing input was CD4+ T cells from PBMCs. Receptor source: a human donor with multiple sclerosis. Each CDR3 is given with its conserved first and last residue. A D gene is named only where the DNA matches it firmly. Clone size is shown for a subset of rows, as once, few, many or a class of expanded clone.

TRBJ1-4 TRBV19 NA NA CASSMMDEKLFF TGTGCCAGTAGTATGATGGATGAAAAACTGTTTTTT
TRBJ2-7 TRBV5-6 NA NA CASSLIDKPEKQYF TGTGCCAGCAGCTTGATCGACAAGCCAGAGAAGCAGTACTTC
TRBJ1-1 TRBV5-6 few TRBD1 CASSHRGGEAFF TGTGCCAGCAGCCACAGGGGCGGTGAAGCTTTCTTT
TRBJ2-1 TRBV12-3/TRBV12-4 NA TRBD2 CASRLAGGNEQFF TGTGCCAGTCGACTAGCGGGGGGGAATGAGCAGTTCTTC
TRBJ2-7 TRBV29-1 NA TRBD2 CSVFGLAGGPVREQYF TGCAGCGTCTTCGGACTAGCGGGAGGGCCAGTGCGCGAGCAGTACTTC
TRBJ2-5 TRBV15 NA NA CATSRDTETQYF TGTGCCACCAGCAGAGATACAGAGACCCAGTACTTC
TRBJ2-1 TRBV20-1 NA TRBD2 CSPTSGMDEQFF TGCAGTCCCACTAGCGGAATGGATGAGCAGTTCTTC
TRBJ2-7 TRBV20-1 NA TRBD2 CSASAAVAGVPEQYF TGCAGTGCTAGCGCGGCGGTAGCGGGAGTACCCGAGCAGTACTTC
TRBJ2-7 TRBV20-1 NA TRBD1 CSARQTGTGDYEQYF TGCAGTGCTAGGCAGACCGGGACAGGGGATTACGAGCAGTACTTC
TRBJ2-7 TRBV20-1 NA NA CSARDTPDEQYF TGCAGTGCTAGAGACACCCCGGACGAGCAGTACTTC
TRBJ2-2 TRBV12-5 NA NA CASAPLAGQSNTGELFF TGTGCTAGTGCCCCCCTCGCGGGACAATCGAACACCGGGGAGCTGTTTTTT
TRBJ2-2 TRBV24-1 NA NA CATSEAATGELFF TGTGCCACCAGTGAAGCGGCCACCGGGGAGCTGTTTTTT
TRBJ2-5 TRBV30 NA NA CAWSEETQYF TGTGCCTGGAGTGAAGAGACCCAGTACTTC
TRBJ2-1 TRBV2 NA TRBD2 CASGVMRESEQFF TGTGCCAGCGGGGTGATGCGGGAGAGTGAGCAGTTCTTC
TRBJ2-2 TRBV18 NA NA CASSPPSKGDTGELFF TGTGCCAGCTCACCACCGAGTAAAGGGGACACCGGGGAGCTGTTTTTT
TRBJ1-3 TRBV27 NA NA CASSLRPPGAGNTIYF TGTGCCAGCAGTTTAAGACCCCCGGGGGCTGGAAACACCATATATTTT
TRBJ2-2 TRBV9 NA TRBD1 CASSPGDRDTGELFF TGTGCCAGCAGCCCTGGGGACAGAGACACCGGGGAGCTGTTTTTT
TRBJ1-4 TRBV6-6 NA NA CASSSTLGVKLFF TGTGCCAGCAGTTCGACACTAGGCGTAAAACTGTTTTTT
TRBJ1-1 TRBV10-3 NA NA CAITMTEGNTEAFF TGTGCCATCACGATGACAGAAGGCAACACTGAAGCTTTCTTT
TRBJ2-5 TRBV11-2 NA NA CASSSFKTQYF TGTGCCAGCAGCTCCTTTAAGACCCAGTACTTC
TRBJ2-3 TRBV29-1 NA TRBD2 CSVARLAGGTDTQYF TGCAGCGTTGCGCGACTAGCGGGAGGCACAGATACGCAGTATTTT
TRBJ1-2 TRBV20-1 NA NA CSARTPGEGGYGYTF TGCAGTGCTAGAACGCCCGGAGAAGGGGGCTATGGCTACACCTTC
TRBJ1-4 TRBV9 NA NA CASSVTGRNEKLFF TGTGCCAGCAGCGTGACCGGGCGTAATGAAAAACTGTTTTTT
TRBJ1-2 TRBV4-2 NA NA CASSQDSSNYGYTF TGTGCCAGCAGCCAAGACAGTTCTAACTATGGCTACACCTTC
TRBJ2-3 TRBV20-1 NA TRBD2 CSARALAGDTQYF TGCAGTGCTAGAGCACTAGCGGGAGATACGCAGTATTTT
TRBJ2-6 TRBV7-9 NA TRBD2 CASSERDSGANVLTF TGTGCCAGCAGCGAGCGGGACTCTGGGGCCAACGTCCTGACTTTC
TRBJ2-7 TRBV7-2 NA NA CASSLAPYRVRPSSYEQYF TGTGCCAGCAGCTTAGCGCCATATAGAGTTAGACCGAGCTCCTACGAGCAGTACTTC
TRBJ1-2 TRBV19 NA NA CASTLRGEHGYTF TGTGCCAGTACATTAAGGGGGGAGCATGGCTACACCTTC
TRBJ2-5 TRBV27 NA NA CASSQSGTQETQYF TGTGCCAGCAGTCAGTCCGGGACCCAAGAGACCCAGTACTTC
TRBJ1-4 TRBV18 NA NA CASSLALNEKLFF TGTGCCAGCTCACTGGCACTTAATGAAAAACTGTTTTTT
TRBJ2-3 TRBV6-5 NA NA CASSYDTEYTDTQYF TGTGCCAGCAGTTACGACACGGAGTACACAGATACGCAGTATTTT
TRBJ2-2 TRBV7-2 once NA CASSSYSGANTGELFF TGTGCCAGCAGCTCCTACAGCGGCGCGAACACCGGGGAGCTGTTTTTT
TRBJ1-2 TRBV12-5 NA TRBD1 CASAPGGRGYTF TGTGCTAGTGCCCCAGGGGGCCGGGGCTACACCTTC
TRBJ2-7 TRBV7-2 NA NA CASSEGGLTYEQYF TGTGCCAGCAGCGAGGGGGGACTGACCTACGAGCAGTACTTC
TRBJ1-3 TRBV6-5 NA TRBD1 CASSQTGGSENTIYF TGTGCCAGCAGCCAGACAGGGGGCTCTGAAAACACCATATATTTT
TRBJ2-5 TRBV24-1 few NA CATSDWQETQYF TGTGCCACCAGTGATTGGCAAGAGACCCAGTACTTC
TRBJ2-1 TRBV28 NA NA CASRPGTRYNEQFF TGTGCCAGCAGACCCGGGACCCGGTACAATGAGCAGTTCTTC
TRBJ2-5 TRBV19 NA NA CASQGLQETQYF TGTGCCAGTCAGGGATTACAAGAGACCCAGTACTTC
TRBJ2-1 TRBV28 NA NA CASSSGRREQFF TGTGCCAGCAGTTCGGGACGGCGGGAGCAGTTCTTC